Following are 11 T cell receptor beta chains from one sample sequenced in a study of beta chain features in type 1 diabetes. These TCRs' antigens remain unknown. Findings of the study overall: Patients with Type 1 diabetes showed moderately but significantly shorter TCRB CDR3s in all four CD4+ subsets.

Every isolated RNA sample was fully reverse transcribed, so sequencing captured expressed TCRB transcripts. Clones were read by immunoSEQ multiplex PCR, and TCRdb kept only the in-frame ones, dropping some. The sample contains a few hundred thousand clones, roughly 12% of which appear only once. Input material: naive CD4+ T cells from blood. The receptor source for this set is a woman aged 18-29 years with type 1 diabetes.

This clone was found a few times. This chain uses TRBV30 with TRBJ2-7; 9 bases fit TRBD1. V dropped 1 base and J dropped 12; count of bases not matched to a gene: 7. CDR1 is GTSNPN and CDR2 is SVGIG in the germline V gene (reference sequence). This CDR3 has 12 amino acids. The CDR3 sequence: CAWSAGQGPGYF. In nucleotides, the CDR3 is TGTGCCTGGAGTGCCGGACAGGGGCCGGGGTACTTC.

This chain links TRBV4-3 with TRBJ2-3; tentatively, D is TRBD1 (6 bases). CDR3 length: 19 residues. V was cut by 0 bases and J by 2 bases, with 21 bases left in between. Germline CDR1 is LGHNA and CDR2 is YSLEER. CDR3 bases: TGCGCCAGCAGCCAAGATCAGGGGTCGGGCTCTGCTATCACAGATACGCAGTATTTT. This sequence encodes CASSQDQGSGSAITDTQYF.

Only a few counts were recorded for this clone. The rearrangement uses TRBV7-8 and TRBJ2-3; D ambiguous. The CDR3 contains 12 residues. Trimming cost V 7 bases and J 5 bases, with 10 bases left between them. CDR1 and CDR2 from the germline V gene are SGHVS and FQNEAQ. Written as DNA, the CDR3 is TGTGCCAGCACTACCGGGTTAGATACGCAGTATTTT. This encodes CASTTGLDTQYF.

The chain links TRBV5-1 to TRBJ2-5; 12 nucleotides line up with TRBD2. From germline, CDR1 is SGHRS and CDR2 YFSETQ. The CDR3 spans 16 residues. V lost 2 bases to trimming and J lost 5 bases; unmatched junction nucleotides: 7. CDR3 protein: CASSFLTSGSQETQYF. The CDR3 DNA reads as TGCGCCAGCAGCTTCTTGACTAGCGGGAGCCAGGAGACCCAGTACTTC. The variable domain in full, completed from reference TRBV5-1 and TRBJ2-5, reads KAGVTQTPRYLIKTRGQQVTLSCSPISGHRSVSWYQQTPGQGLQFLFEYFSETQRNKGNFPGRFSGRQFSNSRSEMNVSTLELGDSALYLCASSFLTSGSQETQYFGPGTRLLVL.

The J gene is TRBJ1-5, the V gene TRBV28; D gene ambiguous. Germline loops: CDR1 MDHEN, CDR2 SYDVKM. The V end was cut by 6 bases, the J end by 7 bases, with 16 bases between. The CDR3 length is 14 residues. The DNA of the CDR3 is TGTGCCAGCAGACTGGAAGGGAGGAAGCAGCCCCAGCATTTT. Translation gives CASRLEGRKQPQHF.

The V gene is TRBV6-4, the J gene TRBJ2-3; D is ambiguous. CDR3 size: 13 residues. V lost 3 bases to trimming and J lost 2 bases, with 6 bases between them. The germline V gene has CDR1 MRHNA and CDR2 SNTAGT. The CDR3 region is CASSEQVTDTQYF. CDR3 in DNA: TGTGCCAGCAGTGAGCAGGTCACAGATACGCAGTATTTT.

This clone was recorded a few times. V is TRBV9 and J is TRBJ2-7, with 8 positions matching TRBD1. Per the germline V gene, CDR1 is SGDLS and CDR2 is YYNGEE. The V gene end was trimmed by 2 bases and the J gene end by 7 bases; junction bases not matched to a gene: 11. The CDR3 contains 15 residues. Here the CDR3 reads CASSVSSQGAGEQYF. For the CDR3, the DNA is TGTGCCAGCAGCGTCAGTTCTCAGGGGGCGGGGGAGCAGTACTTC.

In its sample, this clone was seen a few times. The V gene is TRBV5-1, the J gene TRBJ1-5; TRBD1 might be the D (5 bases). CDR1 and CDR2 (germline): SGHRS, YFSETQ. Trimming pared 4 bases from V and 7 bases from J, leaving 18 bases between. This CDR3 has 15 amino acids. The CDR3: CASSPNAWGDQPQHF. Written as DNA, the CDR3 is TGCGCCAGCAGCCCGAATGCGTGGGGGGACCAGCCCCAGCATTTT.

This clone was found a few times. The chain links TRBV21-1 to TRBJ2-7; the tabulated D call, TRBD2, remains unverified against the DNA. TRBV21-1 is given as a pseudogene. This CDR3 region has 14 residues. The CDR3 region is CASNRRDGMIEQYF. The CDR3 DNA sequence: TGTGCCAGCAACAGGAGGGATGGGATGATCGAGCAGTACTTC.

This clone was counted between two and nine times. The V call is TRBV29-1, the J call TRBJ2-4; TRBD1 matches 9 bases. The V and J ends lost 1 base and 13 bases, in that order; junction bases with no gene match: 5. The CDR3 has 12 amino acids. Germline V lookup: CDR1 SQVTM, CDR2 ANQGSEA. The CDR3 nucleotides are TGCAGCGTTGAAGTCGCCACAGGGGGCCAGTACTTC. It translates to CSVEVATGGQYF.

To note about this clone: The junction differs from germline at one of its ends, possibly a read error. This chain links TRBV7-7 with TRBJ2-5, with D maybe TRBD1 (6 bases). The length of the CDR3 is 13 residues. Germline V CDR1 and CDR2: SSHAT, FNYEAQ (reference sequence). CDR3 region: CASTPDRQETQYF. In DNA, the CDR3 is TGTGCTAGCACCCCCGACAGGCAAGAGACCCAGTACTTC.